This T cell receptor beta chain was retrieved from a study of blood T cell repertoires in COVID-19. About the research overall: COVID-19 samples, acute and convalescent, were from the United States, Italy and Spain. PBMCs, B-cell-depleted T cells, or T cells were the source of the cDNA or gDNA that made up the material.

Authors' analysis steps: Researchers report that nucleated cell counts were estimated from reference gene primer amplification. Assay used: immunoSEQ multiplex PCR; TCRdb lists only in-frame clones, some missing. V, J and clone size are taken as reported in that table, and D and trimming were inferred from the DNA itself. The sample has 250,000 to 300,000 clones; over 65% are singletons. The TCR comes from a man in his sixties who had recovered from COVID-19. Sequencing was performed on peripheral blood.

In DNA, the CDR3 is TGCGCCAGCAGCTTGAGGGGGACAGGGGGTGAAAAACTGTTTTTT. Translating it yields CASSLRGTGGEKLFF. This sequence joins TRBV5-1 and TRBJ1-4, with 11 positions matching TRBD1. With V trimmed by 1 base and J by 7 bases, 3 bases remained unmatched. CDR3 length: 15 amino acids. The V gene's germline CDR1 is SGHRS and CDR2 YFSETQ.